Each of the 7 T cell receptor beta chains below was sequenced from the same sample in a study of CD8 T cells in ankylosing spondylitis. General observations from the study: What seemed typical of ankylosing spondylitis blood was a TCR beta motif built from about 8 highly homologous variants.

TCRdb fed the 5' RACE reads into MiXCR, producing one record per CDR3 protein. This table holds around 130,000 distinct CDR3 sequences, roughly 15% found once. These TCRs are of unknown antigen specificity. The sequenced sample was blood, either unsorted or a sorted T cell fraction (not recorded which). The receptors originated from a male donor with ankylosing spondylitis.

This clonotype was seen a handful of times. The chain has TRBV15 and TRBJ2-7; D might be TRBD2 (5 bases). V was pared by 4 bases and J by 4 bases, with 11 bases between. The CDR3 has 13 amino acids. Germline values: CDR1 LNHNV, CDR2 YYDKDF (reference sequence). The CDR3 loop is CATSTRLAYEQYF. CDR3 in DNA: TGTGCCACCAGCACCAGGTTAGCGTACGAGCAGTACTTC.

This chain connects TRBV14 to TRBJ2-3, with a weak D call TRBD2 (6 bases). The germline V gene encodes CDR1 SGHDN and CDR2 FVKESK. V lost 4 bases, J lost 6 bases, and 14 bases lay in between. The CDR3 extends over 14 amino acids. The CDR3 sequence: CASSPRDWGDTQYF. The CDR3 coding sequence is TGTGCCAGCAGCCCCCGGGACTGGGGGGATACGCAGTATTTT.

The genes are TRBV2 and TRBJ2-1; D is unclear. V lost 3 bases and J lost 5, with 14 bases in between. CDR1 is SNHLY, CDR2 FYNNEI, per germline. The CDR3 contains 15 residues. CDR3 region: CASSDSETPNNEQFF. Here the CDR3 DNA reads TGTGCCAGCAGTGACTCGGAGACGCCCAACAATGAGCAGTTCTTC.

This clonotype was found a few times. The chain links TRBV4-2 to TRBJ2-1; D is uncertain. The length of the CDR3 is 17 residues. V lost 0 bases and J lost 2, with 14 bases in between. Germline CDR1 reads LGHNA; CDR2 reads YNFKEQ. The CDR3 sequence: CASSQEGPAAAYNEQFF. CDR3 in DNA: TGTGCCAGCAGCCAAGAGGGTCCCGCAGCCGCCTACAATGAGCAGTTCTTC.

V and J are TRBV5-1 and TRBJ2-3; D is perhaps TRBD1 (5 bases). The V gene's germline CDR1 is SGHRS and CDR2 YFSETQ. Trimming left V 0 bases short and J 7 bases short, with 30 bases between. CDR3 length: 20 amino acids. The CDR3 spells CASSLVAGYGFGGHLYTQYF. DNA for the CDR3: TGCGCCAGCAGCTTGGTCGCCGGATACGGGTTTGGCGGACACTTGTATACGCAGTATTTT.

This chain joins TRBV27 and TRBJ2-7, with D possibly TRBD1 on 5 matching bases. Trimming pared 2 bases from V and 11 bases from J, leaving 16 bases between. The CDR3 runs 13 residues. Germline V gives CDR1 MNHEY, CDR2 SMNVEV (reference sequence). CDR3 sequence reads: CASSLKQAEYEYF. The DNA for the CDR3 is TGTGCCAGCAGTTTAAAACAGGCCGAGTACGAGTACTTC.

This clonotype was picked up many times. The chain recombines TRBV12-3 or TRBV12-4 with TRBJ1-5; TRBD1 aligns across 8 bases. The length of the CDR3 is 13 residues. Trimming cost V 5 bases and J 7 bases; bases outside gene matches: 4. For the CDR3, the DNA is TGTGCCAGCAGTCCACAGGGGGGGCAGCCCCAGCATTTT. Translating it yields CASSPQGGQPQHF.